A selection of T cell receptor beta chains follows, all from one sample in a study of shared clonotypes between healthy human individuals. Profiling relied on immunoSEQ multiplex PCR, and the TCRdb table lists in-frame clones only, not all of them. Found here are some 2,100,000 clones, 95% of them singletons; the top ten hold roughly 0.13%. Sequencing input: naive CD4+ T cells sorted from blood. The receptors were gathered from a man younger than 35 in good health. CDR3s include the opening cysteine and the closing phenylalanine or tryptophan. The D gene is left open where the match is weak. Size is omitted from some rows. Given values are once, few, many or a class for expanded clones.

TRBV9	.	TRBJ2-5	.	CASSVGPGQETQYF	TGTGCCAGCAGCGTAGGCCCAGGCCAGGAGACCCAGTACTTC
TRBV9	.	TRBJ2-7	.	CASSVGSPSYEQYF	TGTGCCAGCAGCGTAGGCAGTCCCAGCTACGAGCAGTACTTC
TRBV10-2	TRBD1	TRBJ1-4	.	CASSRGDRTLMATNEKLFF	TGCGCCAGCAGTCGCGGGGACAGGACTCTAATGGCAACTAATGAAAAACTGTTTTTT
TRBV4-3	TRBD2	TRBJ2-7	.	CASSQVWGASGRYEQYF	TGCGCCAGCAGCCAAGTATGGGGCGCTAGCGGGAGGTACGAGCAGTACTTC
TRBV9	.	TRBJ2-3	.	CASSVASGSTDTQYF	TGTGCCAGCAGCGTAGCCAGCGGAAGCACAGATACGCAGTATTTT
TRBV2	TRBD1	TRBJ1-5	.	CASSGDSLFSNQPQHF	TGTGCCAGCAGTGGGGACAGTCTCTTTAGCAATCAGCCCCAGCATTTT
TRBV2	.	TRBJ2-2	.	CASSQSAGSTGELFF	TGTGCCAGCAGTCAGTCTGCGGGGAGTACCGGGGAGCTGTTTTTT
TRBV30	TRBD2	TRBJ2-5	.	CAWSWTSGSKETQYF	TGTGCCTGGAGTTGGACTAGCGGGAGCAAAGAGACCCAGTACTTC
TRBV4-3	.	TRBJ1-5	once	CASSDSVSLNQPQHF	TGCGCCAGCAGCGATAGCGTGAGTCTCAATCAGCCCCAGCATTTT
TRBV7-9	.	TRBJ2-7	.	CASSLVGGKNEQYF	TGTGCCAGCAGCTTAGTTGGGGGGAAGAACGAGCAGTACTTC
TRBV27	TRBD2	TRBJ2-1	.	CASSLSRGRLAGSNEQFF	TGTGCCAGCAGTTTATCGAGAGGGCGACTAGCGGGAAGCAATGAGCAGTTCTTC
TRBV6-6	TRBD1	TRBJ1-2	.	CASSYSDRGDGYTF	TGTGCCAGCAGTTACTCAGACAGGGGAGATGGCTACACCTTC
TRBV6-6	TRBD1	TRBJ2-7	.	CASTTAGQGAYEQYF	TGTGCCAGCACTACAGCCGGACAGGGGGCCTACGAGCAGTACTTC
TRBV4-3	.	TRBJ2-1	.	CASSEGGWDEQFF	TGCGCCAGCAGCGAGGGCGGGTGGGATGAGCAGTTCTTC
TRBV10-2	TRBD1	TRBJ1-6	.	CASISRTGVSPLHF	TGCGCCAGCATATCGAGGACAGGGGTTTCACCCCTCCACTTT
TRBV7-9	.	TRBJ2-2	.	CASSSSGSGWELFF	TGTGCCAGCAGCTCCTCAGGGAGCGGATGGGAGCTGTTTTTT
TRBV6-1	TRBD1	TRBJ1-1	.	CASSGGTGGMNTEAFF	TGTGCCAGCAGTGGCGGGACAGGGGGGATGAACACTGAAGCTTTCTTT
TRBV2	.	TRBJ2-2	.	CASSDVGLELFF	TGTGCCAGCAGTGATGTCGGTTTGGAGCTGTTTTTT
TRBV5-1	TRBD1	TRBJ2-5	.	CASSLSPGQGAETQYF	TGCGCCAGCAGCTTGTCCCCGGGACAGGGGGCAGAGACCCAGTACTTC
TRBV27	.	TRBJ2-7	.	CASSLSRTAYEQYF	TGTGCCAGCAGTTTATCTAGGACAGCGTACGAGCAGTACTTC
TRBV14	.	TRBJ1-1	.	CASGRTNTEAFF	TGTGCCAGCGGACGTACGAACACTGAAGCTTTCTTT
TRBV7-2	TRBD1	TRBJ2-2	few	CASSSFRTGATGELFF	TGTGCCAGCAGCTCCTTCCGGACAGGGGCCACCGGGGAGCTGTTTTTT
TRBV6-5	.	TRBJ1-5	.	CASSFRSNQPQHF	TGTGCCAGCAGCTTTCGAAGCAATCAGCCCCAGCATTTT
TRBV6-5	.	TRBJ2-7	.	CASRPTTGPSYEQYF	TGTGCCAGCAGACCGACAACAGGTCCTTCCTACGAGCAGTACTTC
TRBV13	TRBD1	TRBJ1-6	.	CASSLRDRAPNSPLHF	TGTGCCAGCAGCTTGCGGGACAGGGCCCCCAATTCACCCCTCCACTTT
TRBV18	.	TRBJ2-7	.	CASSPRGDEQYF	TGTGCCAGCTCACCACGGGGGGACGAGCAGTACTTC
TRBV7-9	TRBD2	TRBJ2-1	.	CASSHPSQRESKEQFF	TGTGCCAGCAGCCACCCCTCCCAGCGGGAGTCGAAAGAGCAGTTCTTC
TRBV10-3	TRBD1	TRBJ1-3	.	CAITLGQSISGNTIYF	TGTGCCATCACCTTGGGACAGAGCATCTCTGGAAACACCATATATTTT
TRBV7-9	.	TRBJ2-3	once	CASSPDGTSTDTQYF	TGTGCCAGCAGCCCCGACGGTACTAGCACAGATACGCAGTATTTT
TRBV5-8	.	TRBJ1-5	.	CASSFGRSNQPQHF	TGTGCCAGCAGCTTTGGACGGAGCAATCAGCCCCAGCATTTT
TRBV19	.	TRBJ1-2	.	CASSPQRNYGYTF	TGTGCCAGTAGTCCCCAAAGGAACTATGGCTACACCTTC
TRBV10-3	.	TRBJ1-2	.	CAISEPGYGYTF	TGTGCCATCAGTGAGCCAGGGTATGGCTACACCTTC
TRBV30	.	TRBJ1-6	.	CAWSNQDRGPLHF	TGTGCCTGGAGTAACCAGGACCGTGGCCCCCTCCACTTT
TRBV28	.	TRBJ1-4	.	CASLGGLGEKLFF	TGTGCCAGCCTTGGGGGGCTAGGGGAAAAACTGTTTTTT
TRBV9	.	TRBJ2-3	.	CASSVEGGGNTDTQYF	TGTGCCAGCAGCGTAGAGGGTGGGGGCAACACAGATACGCAGTATTTT
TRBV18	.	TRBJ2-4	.	CASSPAQAKNIQYF	TGTGCCAGCTCACCGGCGCAGGCCAAAAACATTCAGTACTTC
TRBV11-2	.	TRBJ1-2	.	CASSFGEQDGYTF	TGTGCCAGCAGCTTTGGTGAGCAAGACGGCTACACCTTC
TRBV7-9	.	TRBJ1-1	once	CASSLLLGGHEAFF	TGTGCCAGCAGCTTATTGCTTGGAGGTCATGAAGCTTTCTTT
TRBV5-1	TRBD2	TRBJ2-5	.	CASSSGRAGEETQYF	TGCGCCAGCAGCTCCGGGAGGGCCGGGGAAGAGACCCAGTACTTC
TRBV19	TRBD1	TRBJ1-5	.	CASSTRQGNQPQHF	TGTGCCAGTAGTACCCGACAGGGTAATCAGCCCCAGCATTTT
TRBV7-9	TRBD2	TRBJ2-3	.	CASSRNQGLAGSDTQYF	TGTGCCAGCAGCCGCAACCAGGGACTAGCGGGGTCAGATACGCAGTATTTT
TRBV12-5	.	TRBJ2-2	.	CATRQVGELFF	TGTGCTACCCGGCAGGTCGGGGAGCTGTTTTTT
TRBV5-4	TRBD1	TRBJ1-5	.	CASSLRDRVQPQHF	TGTGCCAGCAGCTTGCGTGACAGGGTTCAGCCCCAGCATTTT
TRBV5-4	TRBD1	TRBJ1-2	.	CASSLAGQGPVQTF	TGTGCCAGCAGCTTGGCGGGACAGGGGCCGGTTCAGACCTTC
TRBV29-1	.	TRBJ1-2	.	CSVEPETVYGYTF	TGCAGCGTTGAACCAGAGACGGTCTATGGCTACACCTTC
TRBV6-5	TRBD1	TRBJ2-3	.	CASSYSRGQGTDTQYF	TGTGCCAGCAGTTACTCGAGGGGACAGGGTACAGATACGCAGTATTTT
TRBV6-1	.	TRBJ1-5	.	CASSEMRGGGQPQHF	TGTGCCAGCAGTGAAATGCGGGGGGGAGGTCAGCCCCAGCATTTT
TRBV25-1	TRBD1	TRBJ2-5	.	CASSDLGQGVRETQYF	TGTGCCAGCAGTGATCTTGGACAGGGGGTTCGGGAGACCCAGTACTTC
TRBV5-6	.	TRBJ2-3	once	CASSFDRSSSTDTQYF	TGTGCCAGCAGCTTTGACCGTTCTTCTAGCACAGATACGCAGTATTTT
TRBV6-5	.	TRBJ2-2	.	CASSYSRQGWTGELFF	TGTGCCAGCAGTTACTCCCGCCAGGGGTGGACCGGGGAGCTGTTTTTT
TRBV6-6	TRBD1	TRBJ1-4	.	CASSARDRSEKLFF	TGTGCCAGCAGTGCCCGGGACAGGAGTGAAAAACTGTTTTTT